These T cell receptor beta chains were read from a single sample in a study of cytomegalovirus exposure and HLA in healthy donors. Here immunoSEQ multiplex PCR was the method, and the copy in TCRdb shows in-frame clones only, minus some. The profile covers 120,000 to 150,000 clones, with roughly 80% appearing a single time and around 1.3% taken by the ten largest. The sequenced sample consisted of PBMCs. These receptors were taken from a female donor in good health and CMV-seronegative. CDR3s include the opening cysteine and the closing phenylalanine or tryptophan. D genes are given only for firm matches. Rows may omit the clone size; those that give it use once, few, many or a size class.

d_gene	abundance	v_gene	j_gene	CDR3nt	CDR3aa
-	-	TRBV30	TRBJ1-1	TGTGCCTGGAATGATAGGGGCAGGGGCTCTGAAGCTTTCTTT	CAWNDRGRGSEAFF
-	once	TRBV4-1	TRBJ1-1	TGCGCCAGCAGCCAAGAGCCCAGGTCGAACACTGAAGCTTTCTTT	CASSQEPRSNTEAFF
-	-	TRBV7-9	TRBJ1-5	TGTGCCAGCAGCTTAGGGCTGGGCTGGAGCAATCAGCCCCAGCATTTT	CASSLGLGWSNQPQHF
TRBD2	-	TRBV6-1	TRBJ2-1	TGTGCCAGCAGCGGGACTAGCGGTTACAATGAGCAGTTCTTC	CASSGTSGYNEQFF
TRBD1	-	TRBV30	TRBJ2-7	TGTGCCTGGAAGAGGCAGGGGGCTCCCTACGAGCAGTACTTC	CAWKRQGAPYEQYF
-	-	TRBV9	TRBJ1-4	TGTGCCAGCAGCCCCACACCTAATGAAAAACTGTTTTTT	CASSPTPNEKLFF
TRBD1	-	TRBV6-5	TRBJ1-1	TGTGCCAGCAGTACGAGCGACAGGGGGAACACTGAAGCTTTCTTT	CASSTSDRGNTEAFF
-	-	TRBV7-3	TRBJ2-1	TGTGCCAGCAGTTACGCCGGGACTTCCTCCTACAATGAGCAGTTCTTC	CASSYAGTSSYNEQFF
TRBD1	-	TRBV4-2	TRBJ1-5	TGTGCCAGCAGCCAAGACCCGGGACAGGGGAATCAGCCCCAGCATTTT	CASSQDPGQGNQPQHF
TRBD2	once	TRBV13	TRBJ2-3	TGTGCCAGCAGCTTGGCTTCGACTAGCGGGAGGACAGATACGCAGTATTTT	CASSLASTSGRTDTQYF
-	-	TRBV27	TRBJ2-5	TGTGCCAGCAGTTGGGGAGGAGAGACCCAGTACTTC	CASSWGGETQYF
TRBD1	-	TRBV2	TRBJ1-5	TGTGCCATCGGCGACAGGGATGGAAGGGGGGTTAACCAGCATTTT	CAIGDRDGRGVNQHF
-	-	TRBV29-1	TRBJ2-5	TGCAGCGTTGACCCGGGACTGGAAGAGACCCAGTACTTC	CSVDPGLEETQYF
-	-	TRBV10-2	TRBJ2-7	TGCGCCAGCAGTGACGGCGCGGTATTCTACGAGCAGTACTTC	CASSDGAVFYEQYF
TRBD1	-	TRBV12-5	TRBJ1-1	TGTGCTAGTGGGACAGGGGGAGCGGACACTGAAGCTTTCTTT	CASGTGGADTEAFF
TRBD2	-	TRBV5-6	TRBJ2-7	TGTGCCAGCCGGGGGGGGTACGAGCAGTACTTC	CASRGGYEQYF
TRBD2	-	TRBV5-1	TRBJ2-5	TGCGCCAGCAGCTTGGAACTAGCGGTATACCAGTACCAAGAGACCCAGTACTTC	CASSLELAVYQYQETQYF
TRBD1	once	TRBV29-1	TRBJ1-2	TGCAGCGTTGAACAAGGGGGCGCCGGGTATGGCTACACCTTC	CSVEQGGAGYGYTF
TRBD1	-	TRBV6-5	TRBJ2-7	TGTGCCAGCAAGCGGGGACAGGGGTACTACGAGCAGTACTTC	CASKRGQGYYEQYF
-	-	TRBV7-2	TRBJ2-3	TGTGCCAGCAGCTTAGTGGGGAGAGGCGCAGATACGCAGTATTTT	CASSLVGRGADTQYF
TRBD1	-	TRBV19	TRBJ2-1	TGTGCCAGTAGTAGGCCGGGACAGGGGACCAATGAGCAGTTCTTC	CASSRPGQGTNEQFF
-	-	TRBV30	TRBJ1-4	TGTGCCTGGAAGACAGGACCAACGGGTGAAAAACTGTTTTTT	CAWKTGPTGEKLFF
-	-	TRBV7-9	TRBJ2-7	TGTGCCAGCAGCACAACAGTGGTAGTGCCCTACGAGCAGTACTTC	CASSTTVVVPYEQYF
TRBD2	-	TRBV5-1	TRBJ2-7	TGCGCCAGCAGCTTTTCAGGCGGGAGTCAGTACGAGCAGTACTTC	CASSFSGGSQYEQYF
TRBD2	once	TRBV6-5	TRBJ2-7	TGTGCCCTGGGGGGAGGGCCGGGGAACGAGCAGTACTTC	CALGGGPGNEQYF
-	-	TRBV5-6	TRBJ1-2	TGTGCCAGCAGCTTGGGACACGTAGATCCTAACTATGGCTACACCTTC	CASSLGHVDPNYGYTF
-	-	TRBV5-6	TRBJ2-1	TGTGCCAGCAGCTTAGAGGACTACAATGAGCAGTTCTTC	CASSLEDYNEQFF
-	once	TRBV6-6	TRBJ1-5	TGTGCCTGCCGGGGGAGCAATCAGCCCCAGCATTTT	CACRGSNQPQHF
-	-	TRBV2	TRBJ2-7	TGTGCCAGCAGGATTAGCGGCGCCCTGTACGAGCAGTACTTC	CASRISGALYEQYF
-	-	TRBV2	TRBJ1-2	TGTGCCAGCAGTGGGTCCAGAATCTATGGCTACACCTTC	CASSGSRIYGYTF
-	few	TRBV5-1	TRBJ2-7	TGCGCCAGCAGCTTGGTCGGGGAAGCCTACGAGCAGTACTTC	CASSLVGEAYEQYF
TRBD1	-	TRBV5-1	TRBJ2-1	TGCGCCAGCAGCTTGTGGACAGGGTGGGTTTGGCAGTTCTTC	CASSLWTGWVWQFF
TRBD1	-	TRBV6-5	TRBJ1-2	TGTGCCAGCAGATCCCTAACGGGACAGAAATATGGCTACACCTTC	CASRSLTGQKYGYTF
TRBD2	-	TRBV29-1	TRBJ2-1	TGCAGCGTTGAGGGACTAGCGGGAGGCAATGAGCAGTTCTTC	CSVEGLAGGNEQFF
TRBD2	-	TRBV6-6	TRBJ2-3	TGTGCCAGCAGTGTCCCTAGCGGGAGGAGCACAGATACGCAGTATTTT	CASSVPSGRSTDTQYF
-	few	TRBV19	TRBJ1-3	TGTGCCAGTAGTACGGCAGGGGCTGGAAACACCATATATTTT	CASSTAGAGNTIYF
TRBD1	-	TRBV2	TRBJ2-6	TGTGCCAGCAGAAAAGGACAGGGGGACCGCTCTGGGGCCAACGTCCTGACTTTC	CASRKGQGDRSGANVLTF
TRBD1	-	TRBV10-2	TRBJ2-1	TGCGCCAGCAGTGATTCCGGGACAGGGGGCAATGAGCAGTTCTTC	CASSDSGTGGNEQFF